The present T cell receptor (beta chain) was sequenced within a study of blood T cell repertoires in COVID-19. This study enrolled people aged 18 to 89 from about 24 US geographic areas. Cohorts were based on clinical histories the participants reported. The CDR3 runs to 15 residues. Germline V gene data show CDR1 as SEHNR and CDR2 as FQNEAQ (reference sequence). The V end was cut by 5 bases, the J end by 0 bases, with 11 bases between. Clones were sequenced by immunoSEQ multiplex PCR, and TCRdb holds only the in-frame ones, with some missing. Of a few hundred thousand clones listed, 65% to 90% are singletons.

The V and J genes are TRBV7-9 and TRBJ1-3; possibly TRBD1 for D (6 bases). The clonotype comes from a woman between 18 and 29 years old who had recovered from COVID-19. The specimen sequenced was PBMCs or T cells enriched from blood (not recorded which). The CDR3 DNA sequence: TGTGCCAGCAGCCCGACAGGCATCTCTGGAAACACCATATATTTT. Its translation: CASSPTGISGNTIYF.